Following are 9 T cell receptor beta chains from one sample sequenced in a study of radiation and T cells in renal cell carcinoma. Sequenced by immunoSEQ multiplex PCR; TCRdb stores in-frame clones only, minus some. The data hold 100,000 to 150,000 clones, with roughly 80% observed a single time. Documented time point: baseline pretreatment blood. Documented treatment: 15 Gy SBRT to primary tumor, nephrectomy 4 weeks later. The input for sequencing was blood, taken from a patient whose treatment included radiotherapy and nephrectomy. The receptors were sampled from a woman aged 60 to 75 with renal cell carcinoma.

The CDR3 DNA reads as TGTGCCAGCAGCTTGCCAGGGATAGCCTACGAGCAGTACTTC. Translating gives CASSLPGIAYEQYF. The V gene is TRBV5-6, the J gene TRBJ2-7; a possible D gene is TRBD1 (5 bases). The CDR3 runs 14 residues. Deletions cut 1 base from V and 2 bases from J, with 10 bases between. Germline V CDR1 and CDR2: SGHDT, YYEEEE.

The J gene is TRBJ2-5, the V gene TRBV28, with D perhaps given as TRBD1 or TRBD2 (5 bases each). CDR3 length: 14 residues. Trimming pared 10 bases from V and 9 bases from J, leaving 24 bases between. The germline V gene has CDR1 MDHEN and CDR2 SYDVKM. This CDR3 reads CAITPRDRLLAQYF. The CDR3 DNA is TGTGCCATAACCCCCCGGGACCGTCTTCTGGCCCAGTACTTC.

The chain recombines TRBV28 with TRBJ1-4, with 7 bases that match TRBD1. This CDR3 is built from 13 residues. V was clipped by 6 bases and J by 8 bases; unmatched bases: 6. Germline V gene data show CDR1 as MDHEN and CDR2 as SYDVKM. The CDR3 is CASSPGTAEKLFF. The CDR3 DNA sequence: TGTGCCAGCAGCCCCGGGACAGCGGAAAAACTGTTTTTT. Supplemented by reference TRBV28 and TRBJ1-4, the full variable domain reads DVKVTQSSRYLVKRTGEKVFLECVQDMDHENMFWYRQDPGLGLRLIYFSYDVKMKEKGDIPEGYSVSREKKERFSLILESASTNQTSMYLCASSPGTAEKLFFGSGTQLSVL.

The chain combines TRBV13 with TRBJ2-1, with TRBD2 identical over 8 bases. In germline, CDR1 is PRHDT, CDR2 FYEKMQ (reference sequence). V gave up 4 bases and J gave up 9 bases; unmatched junction bases: 5. This CDR3 has 13 amino acids. CDR3 residues: CASSSERGGEQFF. The CDR3 coding sequence is TGTGCCAGCAGCTCGGAACGGGGGGGTGAGCAGTTCTTC. Full variable domain (missing parts from reference TRBV13 and TRBJ2-1): AAGVIQSPRHLIKEKRETATLKCYPIPRHDTVYWYQQGPGQDPQFLISFYEKMQSDKGSIPDRFSAQQFSDYHSELNMSSLELGDSALYFCASSSERGGEQFFGPGTRLTVL.

The rearrangement uses TRBV9 and TRBJ2-1; the D gene is possibly TRBD2 (7 bases). The CDR3 length is 16 residues. Germline values: CDR1 SGDLS, CDR2 YYNGEE. Trimming removed 4 bases from V and 0 bases from J, with 14 bases in between. The CDR3 loop is CASSQGGASSYNEQFF. CDR3 nucleotides: TGTGCCAGCAGCCAAGGGGGGGCGAGCTCCTACAATGAGCAGTTCTTC.

The table lists this clone with a few counts. The CDR3 loop reads CASSPGQGLVEAFF. The CDR3 region has the DNA TGCGCCAGCAGCCCGGGGCAGGGATTAGTTGAAGCTTTCTTT. The J gene is TRBJ1-1, the V gene TRBV4-1, with TRBD1 as a possible D gene (5 bases). Germline loops: CDR1 MGHRA, CDR2 YSYEKL. The length of the CDR3 is 14 residues. Trimming left V 4 bases short and J 7 bases short, with 16 bases between.

This chain links TRBV10-3 with TRBJ1-2; D ambiguous. Germline V gene sequence: CDR1 ENHRY, CDR2 SYGVKD. The CDR3 spans 13 residues. Trimming shortened V by 4 bases and J by 3 bases, and 9 bases separated the two germline ends. The CDR3 region has the DNA TGTGCCATCAGTGCGGCAGAAGACTATGGCTACACCTTC. Translating it yields CAISAAEDYGYTF.

The chain is built from TRBV28 and TRBJ2-5, with 9 bases lining up with TRBD1. The CDR3 spans 17 residues. V trimming: 2 bases; J trimming: 4 bases; junction bases outside the gene matches: 11. Per the germline V gene, CDR1 is MDHEN and CDR2 is SYDVKM. CDR3 region: CASSLLPTGGGGETQYF. The CDR3 DNA is TGTGCCAGCAGTTTACTCCCGACAGGGGGTGGAGGAGAGACCCAGTACTTC.

The chain joins TRBV29-1 to TRBJ2-7, with 10 bases fitting TRBD1. CDR1 SQVTM and CDR2 ANQGSEA come from the germline V gene. The junction had 3 bases not matched to a gene; V was cut back by 4 bases and J by 6 bases. This CDR3 comprises 12 residues. The CDR3: CSVGQGAFEQYF. The CDR3 bases are TGCAGCGTTGGACAGGGGGCTTTCGAGCAGTACTTC.